The 20 T cell receptor beta chains given below trace back to one sample, sequenced in a study of PD-1 blockade in classical Hodgkin lymphoma. Every patient had relapsed following autologous stem cell transplantation, and cohorts differed in brentuximab vedotin exposure. Generated by immunoSEQ multiplex PCR, the TCRdb table keeps only in-frame clones and is missing some. Here the sample spans more than 90,000 clones, approximately 80% being singletons. The specimen was peripheral blood mononuclear cells (PBMCs), collected before the second cycle of nivolumab. The receptors come from a human donor with classical Hodgkin lymphoma.

This clone appeared a single time. This rearrangement joins TRBV9 to TRBJ2-2, with 7 bases that match TRBD2. Germline V lookup: CDR1 SGDLS, CDR2 YYNGEE. The CDR3 spans 15 residues. With V trimmed by 0 bases and J by 4 bases, 3 bases remained unmatched. The CDR3 is CASSVGGRGTGELFF. CDR3 DNA sequence: TGTGCCAGCAGCGTAGGCGGGAGAGGCACCGGGGAGCTGTTTTTT. Together with reference TRBV9 and TRBJ2-2, the CDR3 gives the full variable domain: DSGVTQTPKHLITATGQRVTLRCSPRSGDLSVYWYQQSLDQGLQFLIQYYNGEERAKGNILERFSAQQFPDLHSELNLSSLELGDSALYFCASSVGGRGTGELFFGEGSRLTVL.

The chain joins TRBV5-4 to TRBJ2-1; TRBD1 aligns across 10 bases. The length of the CDR3 is 15 residues. V lost 5 bases, J lost 3 bases, and 5 bases stayed unmatched. CDR1 is SGHNT, CDR2 YYREEE, per germline (reference sequence). This CDR3 reads CASRATGGRYNEQFF. The DNA for the CDR3 is TGTGCCAGCAGGGCGACAGGGGGCCGCTACAATGAGCAGTTCTTC.

The J gene is TRBJ2-1, the V gene TRBV28, with 15 nucleotides matching TRBD2. The CDR3 spans 15 residues. V lost 5 bases and J lost 9; bases outside the gene matches: 5. Germline lookup yields CDR1 MDHEN and CDR2 SYDVKM. Written as DNA, the CDR3 is TGTGCCAGCAGTACGGCGGGACTAGCGGGAGGTGAGCAGTTCTTC. Translated: CASSTAGLAGGEQFF. Filled out from reference TRBV28 and TRBJ2-1, the complete variable domain reads DVKVTQSSRYLVKRTGEKVFLECVQDMDHENMFWYRQDPGLGLRLIYFSYDVKMKEKGDIPEGYSVSREKKERFSLILESASTNQTSMYLCASSTAGLAGGEQFFGPGTRLTVL.

The chain combines TRBV19 with TRBJ2-3; tentative D call: TRBD2 (6 bases). Trimming removed 2 bases from V and 4 bases from J, with 19 bases in between. Looked up from germline, CDR1 is LNHDA and CDR2 is SQIVND (reference sequence). The CDR3 spans 17 residues. For the CDR3, the DNA is TGTGCCAGTAGTATATCCGGTCTAGCGCTTTTTTCAGATACGCAGTATTTT. The encoded protein is CASSISGLALFSDTQYF.

This clone showed up just once. This sequence joins TRBV28 and TRBJ2-7, with TRBD1 as a possible D gene (6 bases). CDR1 is MDHEN, CDR2 SYDVKM, per germline. The CDR3 runs to 13 residues. V lost 1 base and J lost 6, with 10 bases in between. The CDR3 region has the DNA TGTGCCAGCAGTTTATCAGGGGCCGGCGAGCAGTACTTC. Translating it yields CASSLSGAGEQYF.

The chain combines TRBV10-3 with TRBJ1-3, with a tentative D call TRBD1 (6 bases). From germline, CDR1 is ENHRY and CDR2 SYGVKD. The V end lost 4 bases, the J end lost 4 bases, and 14 bases lay between the germline ends. This CDR3 has 15 residues. DNA for the CDR3: TGTGCCATCAGTGGAACAGGGACATCCGGAAACACCATATATTTT. Protein sequence: CAISGTGTSGNTIYF.

This chain links TRBV4-3 with TRBJ2-1; the D gene is possibly TRBD2 (6 bases). Germline-derived CDR1 and CDR2 are LGHNA and YSLEER. The CDR3 length is 15 residues. The V end lost 6 bases, the J end lost 6 bases, and 18 bases lay between the germline ends. DNA for the CDR3: TGCGCCAGCAGTCATCAGAGGGGAGGTCTCAATGAGCAGTTCTTC. This gives the protein CASSHQRGGLNEQFF.

The chain uses TRBV4-1 and TRBJ2-2; D uncertain. V was shortened by 0 bases and J by 6 bases, with 8 bases between the two germline ends. This CDR3 contains 14 residues. Per the germline V gene, CDR1 is MGHRA and CDR2 is YSYEKL. The CDR3 is CASSQEVRAGELFF. CDR3 coding DNA: TGCGCCAGCAGCCAAGAAGTAAGGGCCGGGGAGCTGTTTTTT.

The sample holds a few counts of this clone. This sequence joins TRBV2 and TRBJ2-3; TRBD1 matches 9 bases. Looked up from germline, CDR1 is SNHLY and CDR2 is FYNNEI. The CDR3 length is 14 residues. The ends lost 10 bases at V and 2 bases at J; junction bases unmatched: 7. CDR3 residues: CATRDRDHTDTQYF. Written as DNA, the CDR3 is TGTGCCACCCGGGACAGGGACCACACAGATACGCAGTATTTT.

The CDR3 spells CASSPCGDRDSNQPQHF. The CDR3 region has the DNA TGCGCCAGCAGTCCGTGTGGGGACAGGGATAGCAATCAGCCCCAGCATTTT. The J gene is TRBJ1-5, the V gene TRBV23-1; 9 bases are shared with TRBD1. TRBV23-1 belongs to the ORF category, with a function that is uncertain. J lost 0 bases, V lost 4 bases, and 7 bases had no gene match. This CDR3 has 17 amino acids.

The J gene is TRBJ1-4, the V gene TRBV7-9; D ambiguous. The germline CDR1 and CDR2 sequences are SEHNR and FQNEAQ (reference sequence). The CDR3 consists of 13 residues. V gave up 7 bases and J gave up 7 bases, with 13 bases separating them. CDR3: CASTRSVTEKLFF. In DNA form, the CDR3 reads TGTGCCAGCACCCGTAGCGTGACTGAAAAACTGTTTTTT.

The chain combines TRBV7-6 with TRBJ1-1, with D tentatively TRBD1 (5 bases). This CDR3 is 15 amino acids long. The V and J ends lost 6 bases and 10 bases respectively, with 24 bases between them. Looked up from germline, CDR1 is SGHVS and CDR2 is FNYEAQ. For the CDR3, the DNA is TGTGCCAGCAGTCGCGACAGCCTGTCCTTAACGGTAGCTTTCTTT. Encoded protein: CASSRDSLSLTVAFF.

The rearrangement links TRBV9 to TRBJ2-3, with 7 nucleotides matching TRBD1. The germline CDR1 and CDR2 sequences are SGDLS and YYNGEE. This CDR3 contains 17 residues. V gave up 3 bases and J gave up 0 bases; unmatched junction bases: 10. CDR3 amino acids: CASSEGTVTPSTDTQYF. The CDR3 bases are TGTGCCAGCAGCGAAGGGACAGTTACACCTAGCACAGATACGCAGTATTTT.

This chain joins TRBV5-1 and TRBJ2-3; a weak D match, TRBD1 (6 bases). The germline V gene encodes CDR1 SGHRS and CDR2 YFSETQ. The V end was cut by 10 bases, the J end by 7 bases, with 10 bases between. The CDR3 loop spans 10 amino acids. The CDR3 coding sequence is TGCGCCGGACAGCGGTATACGCAGTATTTT. Translated: CAGQRYTQYF.

This clone was detected only once. The chain links TRBV5-5 to TRBJ2-1; 10 positions match TRBD1. The CDR3 is 15 residues long. Germline V gene lookup returns CDR1 SGHKS and CDR2 YYEKEE (reference sequence). V was clipped by 5 bases and J by 2 bases; unmatched bases: 4. The CDR3 region is CASSSGTGAYNEQFF. DNA for the CDR3: TGTGCCAGCAGTTCCGGGACAGGGGCCTACAATGAGCAGTTCTTC.

J is TRBJ2-3 and V is TRBV18; 10 bases line up with TRBD2. The CDR3 consists of 15 residues. Germline V gives CDR1 KGHSH, CDR2 LQKENI. After removal of 5 bases from V and 6 bases from J, the junction contained 8 bases not matched to a gene. CDR3 coding DNA: TGTGCCAGCTCAGAGAGGCTAGCGGGAGCGGATACGCAGTATTTT. It codes for CASSERLAGADTQYF.

By frequency in the sample, this clone is medium-sized (0.01 to 0.1%). The genes are TRBV7-9 and TRBJ2-3; D ambiguous. Germline V CDR1 and CDR2: SEHNR, FQNEAQ (reference sequence). CDR3 length: 14 amino acids. Trimming pared 5 bases from V and 4 bases from J, leaving 13 bases between. CDR3 bases: TGTGCCAGCAGCCACCCGTTGGCCTCAGATACGCAGTATTTT. Protein sequence: CASSHPLASDTQYF. Looking up the rest from reference TRBV7-9 and TRBJ2-3 gives the full variable domain: DTGVSQNPRHKITKRGQNVTFRCDPISEHNRLYWYRQTLGQGPEFLTYFQNEAQLEKSRLLSDRFSAERPKGSFSTLEIQRTEQGDSAMYLCASSHPLASDTQYFGPGTRLTVL.

CDR3 nucleotides: TGTGCCAGCAGTGTAAATGGGGCTAACTATGGCTACACCTTC. Encoded protein: CASSVNGANYGYTF. The rearrangement joins TRBV6-1 to TRBJ1-2; D gene uncertain. CDR1 is MNHNS and CDR2 is SASEGT in the germline V gene. The CDR3 consists of 14 residues. The V end lost 4 bases, the J end lost 0 bases, and 9 bases lay between the germline ends.

This clone has a handful of counts. V usage is TRBV27 and J usage is TRBJ2-3; TRBD2 aligns across 9 bases. This CDR3 is built from 17 residues. Germline V CDR1 and CDR2: MNHEY, SMNVEV (reference sequence). V was pared by 5 bases and J by 5 bases, with 14 bases of the junction left unmatched. CDR3 DNA sequence: TGTGCCAGCAGTCCTCGGACTAGCGCCCTTGGTGGAGATACGCAGTATTTT. Protein sequence: CASSPRTSALGGDTQYF.

V usage is TRBV10-3 and J usage is TRBJ1-3, with no clear D. The CDR3 has 15 amino acids. Germline assignment: CDR1 ENHRY and CDR2 SYGVKD. Trimming removed 3 bases from V and 0 bases from J, with 9 bases in between. CDR3 amino acids: CAISDGPSSGNTIYF. CDR3 nucleotide sequence: TGTGCCATCAGTGACGGCCCCAGCTCTGGAAACACCATATATTTT.